This T cell receptor (beta chain) was documented in a study of T cells after yellow fever vaccination. V was cut by 2 bases and J by 7 bases, with 12 bases left in between. CDR1 and CDR2 from the germline V gene are SEHNR and FQNEAQ (reference sequence). The length of the CDR3 is 15 residues. UMIs and a universal primer site were added when TCR cDNA was made by 5'RACE template switching. TCRdb passed the 5' RACE reads through MiXCR, listing each CDR3 protein once. Among around 300,000 distinct CDR3 sequences listed, roughly 4.3% were seen once. The chain couples TRBV7-9 to TRBJ1-6, with D possibly being TRBD1 (6 bases). The source is a man in his late teens or twenties who received the YFV17D yellow fever vaccine. Sequenced material: PBMCs, taken 15 days after the yellow fever booster vaccination. The CDR3 protein is CASSLRLTGNSPLHF. CDR3 nucleotides: TGTGCCAGCAGCTTACGACTTACAGGGAATTCACCCCTCCACTTT.